Listed here are 2 T cell receptor beta chains from one sample, sequenced in a study of cytotoxic CD8 clonotypes in ibrutinib-treated CLL. Data came from immunoSEQ multiplex PCR; TCRdb stores just in-frame clones and leaves some out. In the table there are 150,000 to 250,000 clones, approximately 72% of which are singletons. Sequenced here: PBMCs, sampled after 24 months of ibrutinib treatment. The receptors shown here come from a human donor with chronic lymphocytic leukemia.

The rearrangement uses TRBV29-1 and TRBJ1-4; D not certain. V lost 0 bases and J lost 8, with 16 bases in between. The CDR3 extends over 15 amino acids. Germline V gene sequence: CDR1 SQVTM, CDR2 ANQGSEA. The CDR3 is CSVEDWRNPGEKLFF. As DNA, the CDR3 is TGCAGCGTTGAAGATTGGCGGAACCCCGGGGAAAAACTGTTTTTT.

This clone has more than one count but fewer than ten. The chain carries TRBV7-2 and TRBJ1-2; TRBD1 matches 8 bases. The CDR3 sequence is 14 residues long. V lost 5 bases and J lost 4; bases outside the gene matches: 6. CDR1 is SGHTA and CDR2 is FQGNSA in the germline V gene. CDR3 sequence (DNA): TGTGCCAGCAGCCTAGGACAGGGAAGCTATGGCTACACCTTC. Translation: CASSLGQGSYGYTF.